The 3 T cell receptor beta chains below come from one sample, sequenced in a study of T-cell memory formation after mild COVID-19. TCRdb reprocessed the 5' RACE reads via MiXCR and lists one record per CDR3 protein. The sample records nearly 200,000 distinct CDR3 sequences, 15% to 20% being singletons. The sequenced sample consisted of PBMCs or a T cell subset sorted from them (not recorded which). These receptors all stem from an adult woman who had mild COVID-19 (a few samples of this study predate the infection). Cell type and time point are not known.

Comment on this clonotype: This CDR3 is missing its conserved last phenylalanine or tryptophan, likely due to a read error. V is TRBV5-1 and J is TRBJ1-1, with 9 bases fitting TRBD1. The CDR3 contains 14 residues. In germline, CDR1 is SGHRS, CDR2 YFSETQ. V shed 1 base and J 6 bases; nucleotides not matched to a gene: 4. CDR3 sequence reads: CASSLTGGPAEAFL. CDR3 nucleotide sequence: TGCGCCAGCAGCTTGACAGGGGGCCCGGCTGAAGCTTTCCTT.

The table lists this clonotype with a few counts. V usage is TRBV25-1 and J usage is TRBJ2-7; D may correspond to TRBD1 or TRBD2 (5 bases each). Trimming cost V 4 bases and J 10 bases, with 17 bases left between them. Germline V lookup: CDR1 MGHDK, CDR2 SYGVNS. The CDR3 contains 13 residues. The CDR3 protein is CASSALREGQQYF. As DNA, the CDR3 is TGTGCCAGCAGTGCTCTCCGTGAGGGGCAACAGTACTTC.

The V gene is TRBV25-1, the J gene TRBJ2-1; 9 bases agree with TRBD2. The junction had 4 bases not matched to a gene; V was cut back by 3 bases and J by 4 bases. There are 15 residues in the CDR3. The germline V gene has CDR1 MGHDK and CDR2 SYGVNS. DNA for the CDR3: TGTGCCAGCAGTGATATTAGCGGGGGATACAATGAGCAGTTCTTC. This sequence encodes CASSDISGGYNEQFF.